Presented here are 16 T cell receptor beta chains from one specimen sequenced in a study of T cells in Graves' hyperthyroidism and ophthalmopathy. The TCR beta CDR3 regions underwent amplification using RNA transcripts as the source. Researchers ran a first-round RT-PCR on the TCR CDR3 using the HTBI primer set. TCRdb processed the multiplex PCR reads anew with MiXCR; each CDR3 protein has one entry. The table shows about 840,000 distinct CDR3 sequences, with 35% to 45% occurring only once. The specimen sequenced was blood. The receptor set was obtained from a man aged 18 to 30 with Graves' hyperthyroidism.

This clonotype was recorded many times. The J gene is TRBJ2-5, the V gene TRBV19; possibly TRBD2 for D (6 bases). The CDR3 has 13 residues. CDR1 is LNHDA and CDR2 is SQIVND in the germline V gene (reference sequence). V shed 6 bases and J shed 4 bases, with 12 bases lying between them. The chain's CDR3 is CASRPSGGETQYF. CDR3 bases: TGTGCCAGTAGGCCGTCCGGGGGAGAGACCCAGTACTTC.

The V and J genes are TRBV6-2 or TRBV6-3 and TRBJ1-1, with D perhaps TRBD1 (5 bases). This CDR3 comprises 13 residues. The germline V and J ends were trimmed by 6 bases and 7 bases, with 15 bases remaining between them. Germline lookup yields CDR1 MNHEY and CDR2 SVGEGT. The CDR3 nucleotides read TGTGCCAGCAGCCTAACGGGGCGGGTTGAAGCTTTCTTT. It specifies CASSLTGRVEAFF.

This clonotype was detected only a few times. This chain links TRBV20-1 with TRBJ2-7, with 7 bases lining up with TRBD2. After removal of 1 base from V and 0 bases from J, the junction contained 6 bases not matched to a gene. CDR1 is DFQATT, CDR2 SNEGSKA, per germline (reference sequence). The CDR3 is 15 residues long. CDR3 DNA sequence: TGCAGTGCTAGAGGGGGAGGGGCCTTCTCCTACGAGCAGTACTTC. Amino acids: CSARGGGAFSYEQYF.

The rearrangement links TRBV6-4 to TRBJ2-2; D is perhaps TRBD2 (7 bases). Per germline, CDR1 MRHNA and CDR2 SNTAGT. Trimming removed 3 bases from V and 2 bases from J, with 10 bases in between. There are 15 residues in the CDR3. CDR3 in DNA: TGTGCCAGCAGTGAAGGGGGGGAAAACACCGGGGAGCTGTTTTTT. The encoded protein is CASSEGGENTGELFF.

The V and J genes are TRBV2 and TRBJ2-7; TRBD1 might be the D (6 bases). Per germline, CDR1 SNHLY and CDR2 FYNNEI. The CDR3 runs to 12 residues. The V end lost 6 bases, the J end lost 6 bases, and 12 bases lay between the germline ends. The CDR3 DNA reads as TGTGCCAGCAGCCGAGGGGGTCTCGAGCAGTACTTC. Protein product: CASSRGGLEQYF.

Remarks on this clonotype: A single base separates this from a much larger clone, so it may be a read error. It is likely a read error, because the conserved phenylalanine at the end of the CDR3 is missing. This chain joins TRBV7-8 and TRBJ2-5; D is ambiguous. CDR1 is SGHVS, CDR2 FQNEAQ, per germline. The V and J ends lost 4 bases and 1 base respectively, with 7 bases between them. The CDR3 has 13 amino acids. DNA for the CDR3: TGTGCCAGCAGCTCCTGGTCCCAAGAGACCCAGTACTTA. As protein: CASSSWSQETQYL.

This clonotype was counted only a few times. In nucleotides, the CDR3 is TGTGCCAGCAGCTTAGCGAATGGAGCTAACTATGGCTACACCTTC. Translation: CASSLANGANYGYTF. The rearrangement links TRBV7-9 to TRBJ1-2; D uncertain. The germline V and J ends were trimmed by 0 bases and 0 bases, with 8 bases remaining between them. CDR3 size: 15 residues. Germline V gene sequence: CDR1 SEHNR, CDR2 FQNEAQ (reference sequence). Full variable domain (outside the CDR3, taken from reference TRBV7-9 and TRBJ1-2): DTGVSQNPRHKITKRGQNVTFRCDPISEHNRLYWYRQTLGQGPEFLTYFQNEAQLEKSRLLSDRFSAERPKGSFSTLEIQRTEQGDSAMYLCASSLANGANYGYTFGSGTRLTVV.

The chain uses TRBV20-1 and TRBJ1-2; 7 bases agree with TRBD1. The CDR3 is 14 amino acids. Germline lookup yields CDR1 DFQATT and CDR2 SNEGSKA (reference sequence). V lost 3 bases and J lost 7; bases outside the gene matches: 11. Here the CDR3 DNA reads TGCAGTGCTAGCCGGGACAGCCACCGGGTTGGCTACACCTTC. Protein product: CSASRDSHRVGYTF.

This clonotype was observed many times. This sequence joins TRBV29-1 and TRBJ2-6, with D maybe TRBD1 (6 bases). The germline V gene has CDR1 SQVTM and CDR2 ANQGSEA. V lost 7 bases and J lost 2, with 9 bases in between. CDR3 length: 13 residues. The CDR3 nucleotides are TGCAGCGCAGGGGTTGCTGGGGCCAACGTCCTGACTTTC. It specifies CSAGVAGANVLTF.

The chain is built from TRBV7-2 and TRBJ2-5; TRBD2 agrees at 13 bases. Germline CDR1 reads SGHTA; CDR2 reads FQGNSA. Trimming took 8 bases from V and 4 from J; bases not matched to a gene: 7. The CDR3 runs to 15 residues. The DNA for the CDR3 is TGTGCCAGCGATCCGGGACTAGCGGGGTTAGAGACCCAGTACTTC. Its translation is CASDPGLAGLETQYF.

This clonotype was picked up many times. Here the CDR3 reads CSVMDRDRSPLHF. In DNA, the CDR3 is TGCAGCGTCATGGACAGGGATCGCTCACCCCTCCACTTT. The rearrangement joins TRBV29-1 to TRBJ1-6, with TRBD1 matching 8 bases. V gave up 6 bases and J gave up 10 bases; unmatched junction bases: 8. The CDR3 has 13 residues. Germline V gene sequence: CDR1 SQVTM, CDR2 ANQGSEA.

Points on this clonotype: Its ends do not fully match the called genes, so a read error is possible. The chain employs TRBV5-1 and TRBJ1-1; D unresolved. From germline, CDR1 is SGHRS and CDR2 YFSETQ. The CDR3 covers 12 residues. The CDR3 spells CASGFTNTEAFF. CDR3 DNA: TGCGCCAGCGGCTTTACGAACACTGAAGCTTTCTTT.

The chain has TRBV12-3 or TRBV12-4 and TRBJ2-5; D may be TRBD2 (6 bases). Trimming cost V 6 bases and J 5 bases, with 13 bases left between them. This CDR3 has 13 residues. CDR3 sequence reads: CASSHPGEETQYF. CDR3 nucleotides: TGTGCCAGCAGCCATCCGGGGGAGGAGACCCAGTACTTC.

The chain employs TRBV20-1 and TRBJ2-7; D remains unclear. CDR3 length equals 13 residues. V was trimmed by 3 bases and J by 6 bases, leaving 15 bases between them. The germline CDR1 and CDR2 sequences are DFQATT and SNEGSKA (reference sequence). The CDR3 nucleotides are TGCAGTGCTAGCGTGAGAAACCCACTCGAGCAGTACTTC. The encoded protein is CSASVRNPLEQYF.

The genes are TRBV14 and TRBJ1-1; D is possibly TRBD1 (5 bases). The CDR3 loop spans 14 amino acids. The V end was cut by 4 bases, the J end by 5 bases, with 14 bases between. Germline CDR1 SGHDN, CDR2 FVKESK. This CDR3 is CASSLRGSRTEAFF. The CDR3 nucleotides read TGTGCCAGCAGCCTCCGGGGCAGTAGAACTGAAGCTTTCTTT.

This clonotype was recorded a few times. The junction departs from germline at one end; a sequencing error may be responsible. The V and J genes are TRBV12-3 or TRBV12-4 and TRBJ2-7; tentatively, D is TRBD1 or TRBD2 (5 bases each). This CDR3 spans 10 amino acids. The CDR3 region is CASSSRDVVF. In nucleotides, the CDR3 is TGTGCCAGCAGTTCCCGGGACGTGGTGTTC.